These T cell receptor beta chains were read from a single sample in a study of blood T cell repertoires in COVID-19. This table comes from immunoSEQ multiplex PCR, and its TCRdb copy is limited to in-frame clones, with some not included. The repertoire consists of about 120,000 clones, with more than 75% occurring once and the leading ten covering approximately 8.1%. The sequenced sample was peripheral blood. All receptors come from a man aged 45-65 years with acute or convalescent COVID-19. Both conserved end residues are part of each CDR3. Each record gives: J gene, V gene, D gene, clone size, CDR3 DNA, CDR3 protein. D genes are given only for firm matches. Not all rows give a size; the values are once, few, many and, for expanded clones, a class.

J gene: TRBJ2-3
V gene: TRBV5-6
D gene: NA
clone size: NA
CDR3 DNA: TGTGCCAGCAGCTTGGGTGGTGGGAGTGCAGATACGCAGTATTTT
CDR3 protein: CASSLGGGSADTQYF

J gene: TRBJ1-1
V gene: TRBV4-3
D gene: TRBD1
clone size: NA
CDR3 DNA: TGCGCCAGCAGCCAGGGGGGGACAGGGCAGACTGAAGCTTTCTTT
CDR3 protein: CASSQGGTGQTEAFF

J gene: TRBJ1-2
V gene: TRBV27
D gene: NA
clone size: NA
CDR3 DNA: TGTGCCAGCAGACAGGCCCCTAACTATGGCTACACCTTC
CDR3 protein: CASRQAPNYGYTF

J gene: TRBJ1-2
V gene: TRBV12-3/TRBV12-4
D gene: NA
clone size: NA
CDR3 DNA: TGTGCCAGCACCCCTTATCCAGGGGATGGCTACACCTTC
CDR3 protein: CASTPYPGDGYTF

J gene: TRBJ1-5
V gene: TRBV18
D gene: NA
clone size: NA
CDR3 DNA: TGTGCCAGCTCACCGACTAACGGTCAGCCCCAGCATTTT
CDR3 protein: CASSPTNGQPQHF

J gene: TRBJ1-4
V gene: TRBV6-5
D gene: NA
clone size: NA
CDR3 DNA: TGTGCCAGCAGTTACTCTGCACTTAATGAAAAACTGTTTTTT
CDR3 protein: CASSYSALNEKLFF

J gene: TRBJ2-1
V gene: TRBV19
D gene: TRBD2
clone size: NA
CDR3 DNA: TGTGCCAGTAAACTAAGACAGACTAGCAGCAATGAGCAGTTCTTC
CDR3 protein: CASKLRQTSSNEQFF

J gene: TRBJ1-2
V gene: TRBV18
D gene: NA
clone size: NA
CDR3 DNA: TGTGCCAGCTCACCAAGCATTAGTGAATCCTATGGCTACACCTTC
CDR3 protein: CASSPSISESYGYTF

J gene: TRBJ2-3
V gene: TRBV10-2
D gene: NA
clone size: NA
CDR3 DNA: TGCGCCAGCAGCATCGAGACTAGGCGGACAGATACGCAGTATTTT
CDR3 protein: CASSIETRRTDTQYF

J gene: TRBJ2-7
V gene: TRBV19
D gene: NA
clone size: NA
CDR3 DNA: TGTGCCAGTAGTATTCAAACAGGGAACGAGCAGTACTTC
CDR3 protein: CASSIQTGNEQYF

J gene: TRBJ2-2
V gene: TRBV9
D gene: NA
clone size: NA
CDR3 DNA: TGTGCCAGCAGCACCACAGGCACCGGGGAGCTGTTTTTT
CDR3 protein: CASSTTGTGELFF

J gene: TRBJ2-1
V gene: TRBV5-1
D gene: TRBD2
clone size: NA
CDR3 DNA: TGCGCCAGCAGCTTGGGAGGTGTAGCGGGAGGCCACAATGAGCAGTTCTTC
CDR3 protein: CASSLGGVAGGHNEQFF

J gene: TRBJ2-2
V gene: TRBV6-1
D gene: NA
clone size: NA
CDR3 DNA: TGTGCCAGCAGTGAAAGAACAGGGTGGGACACCGGGGAGCTGTTTTTT
CDR3 protein: CASSERTGWDTGELFF

J gene: TRBJ1-1
V gene: TRBV12-3/TRBV12-4
D gene: NA
clone size: NA
CDR3 DNA: TGTGCCAGCAGGCCGACAGGGAACACTGAAGCTTTCTTT
CDR3 protein: CASRPTGNTEAFF

J gene: TRBJ2-1
V gene: TRBV5-1
D gene: TRBD2
clone size: NA
CDR3 DNA: TGCGCCAGCAGCTCTTTGACTAGCGGGAGTCTTAATGAGCAGTTCTTC
CDR3 protein: CASSSLTSGSLNEQFF

J gene: TRBJ1-1
V gene: TRBV6-1
D gene: TRBD1
clone size: NA
CDR3 DNA: TGTGCCAGCAGTGAAGACAGGGGGGCTTTCTTT
CDR3 protein: CASSEDRGAFF

J gene: TRBJ2-4
V gene: TRBV5-1
D gene: TRBD1
clone size: NA
CDR3 DNA: TGCGCCAGCAGCTTGGTCGCGGGACAGGGAAAAAACATTCAGTACTTC
CDR3 protein: CASSLVAGQGKNIQYF

J gene: TRBJ2-1
V gene: TRBV2
D gene: TRBD2
clone size: NA
CDR3 DNA: TGTGCCAGCAGTGAATCGGCGGGAGATTACAATGAGCAGTTCTTC
CDR3 protein: CASSESAGDYNEQFF

J gene: TRBJ2-3
V gene: TRBV4-1
D gene: NA
clone size: NA
CDR3 DNA: TGCGCCAGCAGCCAAGATGTCGAGGGCTATACGCAGTATTTT
CDR3 protein: CASSQDVEGYTQYF

J gene: TRBJ2-1
V gene: TRBV24-1
D gene: TRBD2
clone size: NA
CDR3 DNA: TGTGCCACCACCACCGGGGGAGGGTCCTACAATGAGCAGTTCTTC
CDR3 protein: CATTTGGGSYNEQFF

J gene: TRBJ1-1
V gene: TRBV19
D gene: NA
clone size: NA
CDR3 DNA: TGTGCCAGTAGTATAAGGGGAGGCGGTGAAGCTTTCTTT
CDR3 protein: CASSIRGGGEAFF

J gene: TRBJ2-1
V gene: TRBV6-5
D gene: TRBD2
clone size: NA
CDR3 DNA: TGTGCCAGCGGAAGGGCGGGAGGCAATGAGCAGTTCTTC
CDR3 protein: CASGRAGGNEQFF

J gene: TRBJ2-1
V gene: TRBV20-1
D gene: NA
clone size: NA
CDR3 DNA: TGCAGTGGGGACTGGGCCAATGAGCAGTTCTTC
CDR3 protein: CSGDWANEQFF

J gene: TRBJ2-3
V gene: TRBV4-1
D gene: NA
clone size: NA
CDR3 DNA: TGCGCCAGCAGCCAAGATGGGGGGGCAAGCACAGATACGCAGTATTTT
CDR3 protein: CASSQDGGASTDTQYF

J gene: TRBJ2-7
V gene: TRBV27
D gene: NA
clone size: NA
CDR3 DNA: TGTGCCAGCAAATCCAGGCCGTCTTCCTACGAGCAGTACTTC
CDR3 protein: CASKSRPSSYEQYF

J gene: TRBJ2-7
V gene: TRBV27
D gene: NA
clone size: NA
CDR3 DNA: TGTGCCAGCAGTTCTCCGGACAGCTACTACGAGCAGTACTTC
CDR3 protein: CASSSPDSYYEQYF

J gene: TRBJ2-7
V gene: TRBV10-3
D gene: TRBD1
clone size: NA
CDR3 DNA: TGTGCCATCAGTGTGGGGGACAGGACGTCCTACGAGCAGTACTTC
CDR3 protein: CAISVGDRTSYEQYF

J gene: TRBJ2-7
V gene: TRBV5-1
D gene: TRBD2
clone size: once
CDR3 DNA: TGCGCCAGCAGCTCCCGGACTAGCGGAACCTACGAGCAGTACTTC
CDR3 protein: CASSSRTSGTYEQYF

J gene: TRBJ1-1
V gene: TRBV5-4
D gene: NA
clone size: NA
CDR3 DNA: TGTGCCAGCAGCTTTCGGGTCGGGAACACTGAAGCTTTCTTT
CDR3 protein: CASSFRVGNTEAFF

J gene: TRBJ2-1
V gene: TRBV24-1
D gene: NA
clone size: NA
CDR3 DNA: TGTGCCACCAGTGATCTCCTAGCGTCGGGTTACAATGAGCAGTTCTTC
CDR3 protein: CATSDLLASGYNEQFF

J gene: TRBJ1-1
V gene: TRBV15
D gene: TRBD1
clone size: NA
CDR3 DNA: TGTGCCACCAGCAGAGGACGGACAGGGCGAAGCACTGAAGCTTTCTTT
CDR3 protein: CATSRGRTGRSTEAFF

J gene: TRBJ1-2
V gene: TRBV6-5
D gene: TRBD1
clone size: NA
CDR3 DNA: TGTGCCAGCAGGAAACTTACAGGGGCCGCGGGCTACACCTTC
CDR3 protein: CASRKLTGAAGYTF

J gene: TRBJ1-1
V gene: TRBV19
D gene: TRBD1
clone size: NA
CDR3 DNA: TGTGCCAGTCGGGACAGGGGACAGAACACTGAAGCTTTCTTT
CDR3 protein: CASRDRGQNTEAFF

J gene: TRBJ2-3
V gene: TRBV5-1
D gene: NA
clone size: NA
CDR3 DNA: TGCGCCAGCAGCTTAGGGGGATCAGATACGCAGTATTTT
CDR3 protein: CASSLGGSDTQYF

J gene: TRBJ2-7
V gene: TRBV3-1/TRBV3-2
D gene: NA
clone size: once
CDR3 DNA: TGTGCCAGCAGCCAAGATTGGGCGGGATCCTACGAGCAGTACTTC
CDR3 protein: CASSQDWAGSYEQYF

J gene: TRBJ1-6
V gene: TRBV12-3/TRBV12-4
D gene: NA
clone size: NA
CDR3 DNA: TGTGCCAGCAGTTTAAAGGGGGATTCACCCCTCCACTTT
CDR3 protein: CASSLKGDSPLHF

J gene: TRBJ2-7
V gene: TRBV3-1/TRBV3-2
D gene: TRBD2
clone size: NA
CDR3 DNA: TGTGCCAGCAGCCAAGTAGCGGGGAGCGAGCAGTACTTC
CDR3 protein: CASSQVAGSEQYF